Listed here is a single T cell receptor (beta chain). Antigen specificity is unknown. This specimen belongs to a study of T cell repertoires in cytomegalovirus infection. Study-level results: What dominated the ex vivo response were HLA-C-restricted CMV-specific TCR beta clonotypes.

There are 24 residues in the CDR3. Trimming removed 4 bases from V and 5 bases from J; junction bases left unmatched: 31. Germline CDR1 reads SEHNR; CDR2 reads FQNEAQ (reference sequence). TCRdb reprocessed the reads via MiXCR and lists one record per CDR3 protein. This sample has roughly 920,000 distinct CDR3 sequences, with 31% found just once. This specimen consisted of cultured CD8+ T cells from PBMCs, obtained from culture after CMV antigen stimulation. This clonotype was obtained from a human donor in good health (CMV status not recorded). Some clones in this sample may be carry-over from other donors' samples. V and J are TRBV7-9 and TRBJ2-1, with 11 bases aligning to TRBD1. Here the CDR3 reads CASSSKQGVGTLWGQGVGDNEQFF. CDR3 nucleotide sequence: TGTGCCAGCAGCTCTAAACAGGGAGTAGGAACATTGTGGGGACAGGGGGTGGGCGACAATGAGCAGTTCTTC.